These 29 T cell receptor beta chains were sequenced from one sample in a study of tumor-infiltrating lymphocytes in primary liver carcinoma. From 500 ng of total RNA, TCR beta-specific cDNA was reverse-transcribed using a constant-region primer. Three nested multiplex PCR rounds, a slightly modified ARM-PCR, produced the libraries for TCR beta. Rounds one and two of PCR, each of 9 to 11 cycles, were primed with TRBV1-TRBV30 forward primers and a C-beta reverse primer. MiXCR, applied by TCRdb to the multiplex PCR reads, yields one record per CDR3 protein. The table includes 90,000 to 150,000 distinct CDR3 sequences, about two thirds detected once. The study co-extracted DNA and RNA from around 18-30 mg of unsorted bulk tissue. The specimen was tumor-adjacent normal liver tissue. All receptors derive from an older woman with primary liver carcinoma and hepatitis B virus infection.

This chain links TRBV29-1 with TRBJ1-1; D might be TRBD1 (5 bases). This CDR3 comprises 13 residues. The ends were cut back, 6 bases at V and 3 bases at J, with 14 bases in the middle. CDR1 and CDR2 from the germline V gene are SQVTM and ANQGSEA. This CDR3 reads CSVPTRGDTEAFF. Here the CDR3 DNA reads TGCAGCGTGCCGACAAGGGGTGACACTGAAGCTTTCTTT.

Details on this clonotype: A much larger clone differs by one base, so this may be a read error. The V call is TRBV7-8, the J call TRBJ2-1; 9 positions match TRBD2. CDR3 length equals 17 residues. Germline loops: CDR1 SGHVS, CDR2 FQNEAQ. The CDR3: CVSSSRGGSGSSGEQFF. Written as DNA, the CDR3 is TGTGTCAGCAGCTCCCGGGGTGGTAGCGGGAGTAGCGGTGAGCAGTTCTTC.

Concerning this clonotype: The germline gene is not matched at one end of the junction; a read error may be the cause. CDR3 coding DNA: TGTGCCAGCATCTTAGACAGGATGGGCGAGCAGTACTTC. Translated: CASILDRMGEQYF. This rearrangement joins TRBV7-8 to TRBJ2-7; D may be TRBD1 (6 bases). CDR3 length: 13 amino acids. Germline assignment: CDR1 SGHVS and CDR2 FQNEAQ.

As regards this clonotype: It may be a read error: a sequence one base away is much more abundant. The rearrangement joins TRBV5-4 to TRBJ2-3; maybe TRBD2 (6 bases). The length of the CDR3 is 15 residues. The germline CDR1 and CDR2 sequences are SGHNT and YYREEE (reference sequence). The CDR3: CASGLAAPYGDTQYF. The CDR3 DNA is TGTGCCAGCGGCTTAGCGGCGCCATACGGAGATACGCAGTATTTT.

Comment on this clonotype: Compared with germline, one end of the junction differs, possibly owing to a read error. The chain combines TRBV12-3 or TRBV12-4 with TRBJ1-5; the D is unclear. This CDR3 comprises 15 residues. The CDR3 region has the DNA TGTGTCAGCAGTCCCGATAGGCACCCCAATCAGCCCCAGCATTTT. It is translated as CVSSPDRHPNQPQHF.

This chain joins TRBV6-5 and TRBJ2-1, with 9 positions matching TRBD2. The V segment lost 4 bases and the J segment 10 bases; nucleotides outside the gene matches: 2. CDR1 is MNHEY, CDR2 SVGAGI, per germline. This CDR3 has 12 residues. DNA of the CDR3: TGTGCCAGCAGTTTTAGCGGGAGCGAGCAGTTCTTC. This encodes CASSFSGSEQFF.

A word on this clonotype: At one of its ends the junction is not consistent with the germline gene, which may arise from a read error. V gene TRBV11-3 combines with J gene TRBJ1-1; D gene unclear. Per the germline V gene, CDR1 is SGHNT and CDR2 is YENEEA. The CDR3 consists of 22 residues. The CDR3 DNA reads TGTGCCAGCAGCCCTTTATTGAGGACGGGAGAACAAAGGGCCAGCTTGAATACTGAAGCTTTCTTT. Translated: CASSPLLRTGEQRASLNTEAFF. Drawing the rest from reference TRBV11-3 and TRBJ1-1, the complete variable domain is EAGVVQSPRYKIIEKKQPVAFWCNPISGHNTLYWYLQNLGQGPELLIRYENEEAVDDSQLPKDRFSAERLKGVDSTLKIQPAELGDSAVYLCASSPLLRTGEQRASLNTEAFFGQGTRLTVV.

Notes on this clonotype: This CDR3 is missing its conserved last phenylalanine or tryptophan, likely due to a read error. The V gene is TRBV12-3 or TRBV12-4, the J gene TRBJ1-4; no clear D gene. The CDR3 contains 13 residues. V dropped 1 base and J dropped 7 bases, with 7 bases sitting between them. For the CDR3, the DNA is TGTGCCAGCAGTTTAGGAGAGGGTGAAAAACTGTTTTCT. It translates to CASSLGEGEKLFS.

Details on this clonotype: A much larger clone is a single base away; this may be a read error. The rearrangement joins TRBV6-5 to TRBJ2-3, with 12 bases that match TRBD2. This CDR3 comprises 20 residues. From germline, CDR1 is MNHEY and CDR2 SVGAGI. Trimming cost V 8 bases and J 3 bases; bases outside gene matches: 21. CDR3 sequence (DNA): TGTGCCAGCGGTCCCCGGGGGGCGTCTAGCGGGAGGGTTATGACAGATACGCAGTATTTT. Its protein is CASGPRGASSGRVMTDTQYF.

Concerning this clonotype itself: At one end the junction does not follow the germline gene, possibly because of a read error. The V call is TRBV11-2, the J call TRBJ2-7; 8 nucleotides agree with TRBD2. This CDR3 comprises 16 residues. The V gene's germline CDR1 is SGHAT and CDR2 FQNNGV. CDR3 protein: CAGSYGGRTSGSEHYF. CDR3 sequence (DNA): TGTGCCGGCAGCTACGGCGGGAGGACCTCGGGAAGCGAACATTACTTC.

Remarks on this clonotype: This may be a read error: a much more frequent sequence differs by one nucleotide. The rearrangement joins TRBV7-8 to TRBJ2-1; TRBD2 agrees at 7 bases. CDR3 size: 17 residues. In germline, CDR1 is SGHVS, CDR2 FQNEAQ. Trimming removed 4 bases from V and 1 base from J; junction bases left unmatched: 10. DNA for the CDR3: TGTGCCAGCAGCTCCATTAAGGTTAGCGGGTCCTACAATGAGCAGTTCTTC. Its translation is CASSSIKVSGSYNEQFF.

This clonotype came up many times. The CDR3 is CAISEDAGETQYF. The CDR3 bases are TGTGCCATCAGTGAAGACGCCGGAGAGACCCAGTACTTC. J is TRBJ2-5 and V is TRBV10-3; D call uncertain. V was pared by 3 bases and J by 4 bases, with 9 bases between. This CDR3 contains 13 residues. CDR1 is ENHRY and CDR2 is SYGVKD in the germline V gene.

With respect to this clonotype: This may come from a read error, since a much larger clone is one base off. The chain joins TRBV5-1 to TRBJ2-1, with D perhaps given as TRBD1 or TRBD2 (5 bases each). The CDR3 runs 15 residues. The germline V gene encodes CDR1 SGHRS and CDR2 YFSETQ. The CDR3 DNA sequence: TGCTCCAGCAGCTCCCGGGGCCTTGAAGGGGATGAGCAGTTCTTC. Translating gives CSSSSRGLEGDEQFF.

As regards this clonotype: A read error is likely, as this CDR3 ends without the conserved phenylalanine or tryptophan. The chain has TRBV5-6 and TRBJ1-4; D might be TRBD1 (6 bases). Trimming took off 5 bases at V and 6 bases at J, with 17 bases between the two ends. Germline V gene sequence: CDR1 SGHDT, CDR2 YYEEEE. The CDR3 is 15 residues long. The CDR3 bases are TGTGCCAGCAGTCACGGGGGGGCGCGTCATGAAAAACTGTTTTCT. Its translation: CASSHGGARHEKLFS.

CDR3 residues: CASNDGRGGYLYNEQFF. CDR3 DNA: TGCGCCAGCAACGATGGCCGGGGGGGGTATCTCTACAATGAGCAGTTCTTC. V and J are TRBV4-1 and TRBJ2-1, with 8 bases that match TRBD2. After removal of 7 bases from V and 3 bases from J, the junction contained 14 bases not matched to a gene. The CDR3 runs 17 residues. In germline, CDR1 is MGHRA, CDR2 YSYEKL.

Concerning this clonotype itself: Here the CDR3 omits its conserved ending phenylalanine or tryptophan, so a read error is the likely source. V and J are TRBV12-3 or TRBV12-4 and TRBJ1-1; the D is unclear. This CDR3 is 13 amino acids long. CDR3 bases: TGTGCCAGCAGTTTAGGAATGAAGACTGAAGCTTTCGTT. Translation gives CASSLGMKTEAFV.

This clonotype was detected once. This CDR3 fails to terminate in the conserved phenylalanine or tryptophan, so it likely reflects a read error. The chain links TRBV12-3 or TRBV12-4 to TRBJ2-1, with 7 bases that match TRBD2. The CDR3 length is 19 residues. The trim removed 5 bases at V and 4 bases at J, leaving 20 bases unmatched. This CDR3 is CASSPVGAGDPTHYNEQFI. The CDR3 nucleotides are TGTGCCAGCAGTCCCGTAGGGGCGGGGGACCCAACACATTACAATGAGCAGTTCATT.

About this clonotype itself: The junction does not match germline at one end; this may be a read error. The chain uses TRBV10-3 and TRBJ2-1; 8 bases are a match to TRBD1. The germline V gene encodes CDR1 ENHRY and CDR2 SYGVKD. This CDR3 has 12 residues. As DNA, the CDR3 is TGTGCCGTCAGTGAGCCAGGACAGGGTCGGTTCTTC. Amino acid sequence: CAVSEPGQGRFF.

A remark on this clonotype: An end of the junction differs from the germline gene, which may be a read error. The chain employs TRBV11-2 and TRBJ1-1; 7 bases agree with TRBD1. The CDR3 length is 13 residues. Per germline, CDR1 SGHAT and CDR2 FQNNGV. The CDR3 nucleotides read TGTGCCAGCAGCCTAGAGTCAGGGGGTGATGTTTTCTTT. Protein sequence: CASSLESGGDVFF.

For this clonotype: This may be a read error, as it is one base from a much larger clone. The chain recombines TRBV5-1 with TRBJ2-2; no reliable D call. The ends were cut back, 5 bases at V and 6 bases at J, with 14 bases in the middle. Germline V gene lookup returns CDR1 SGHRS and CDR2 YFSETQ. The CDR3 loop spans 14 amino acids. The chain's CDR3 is CASRPVSQAGELFF. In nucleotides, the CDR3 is TGCGCCAGCAGGCCCGTGAGTCAAGCCGGGGAGCTGTTTTTT.

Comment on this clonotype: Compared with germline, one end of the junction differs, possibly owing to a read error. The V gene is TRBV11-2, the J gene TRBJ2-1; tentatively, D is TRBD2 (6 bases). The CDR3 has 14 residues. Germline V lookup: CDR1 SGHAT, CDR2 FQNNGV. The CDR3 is CTSSLAGSLNEQLF. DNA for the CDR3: TGTACCAGCAGCTTAGCCGGGAGCCTCAATGAGCAGCTCTTC.

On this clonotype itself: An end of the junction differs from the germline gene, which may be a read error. CDR3 nucleotides: TGTGCCAGCAGTTACATGCATCAGTCCCAGCATTTT. This gives the protein CASSYMHQSQHF. The chain combines TRBV6-2 or TRBV6-3 with TRBJ1-5; D is undetermined. The CDR3 is 12 residues long. Per the germline V gene, CDR1 is MNHEY and CDR2 is SVGEGT.

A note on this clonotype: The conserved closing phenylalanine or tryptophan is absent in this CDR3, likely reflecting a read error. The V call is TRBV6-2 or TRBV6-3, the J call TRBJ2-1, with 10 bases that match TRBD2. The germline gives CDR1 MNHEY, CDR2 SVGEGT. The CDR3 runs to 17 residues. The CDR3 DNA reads TGTACCAGCAGTACCACCTTTAGCGGGAGGTCTTACAATAAGCAGTTCTTA. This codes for CTSSTTFSGRSYNKQFL.

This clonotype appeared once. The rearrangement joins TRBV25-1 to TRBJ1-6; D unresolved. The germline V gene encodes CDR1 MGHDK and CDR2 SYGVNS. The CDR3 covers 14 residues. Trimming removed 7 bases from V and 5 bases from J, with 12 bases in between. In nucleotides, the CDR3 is TGTGCCAGCACTATTCGGGGAGATAATTCACCCCTCCACTTT. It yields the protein CASTIRGDNSPLHF.

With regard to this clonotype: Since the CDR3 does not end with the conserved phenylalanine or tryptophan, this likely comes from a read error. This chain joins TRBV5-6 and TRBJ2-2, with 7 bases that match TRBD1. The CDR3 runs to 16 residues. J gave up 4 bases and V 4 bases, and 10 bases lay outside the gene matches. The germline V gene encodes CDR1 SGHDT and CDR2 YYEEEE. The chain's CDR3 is CASSTPLDRATGELFL. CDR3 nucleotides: TGTGCCAGCAGCACGCCCCTAGACAGGGCCACCGGGGAGCTGTTTTTG.

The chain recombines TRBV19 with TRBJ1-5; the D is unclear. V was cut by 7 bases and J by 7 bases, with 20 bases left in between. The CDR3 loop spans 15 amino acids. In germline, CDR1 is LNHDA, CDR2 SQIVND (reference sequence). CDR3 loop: CASTYQPQPGQPQHF. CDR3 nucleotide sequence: TGTGCCAGTACCTACCAACCCCAGCCCGGGCAGCCCCAGCATTTT.

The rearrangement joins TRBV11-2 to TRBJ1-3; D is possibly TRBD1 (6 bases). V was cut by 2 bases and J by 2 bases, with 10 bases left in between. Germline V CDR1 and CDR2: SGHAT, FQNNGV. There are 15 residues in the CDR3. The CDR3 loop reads CASSLYRETGNTIYF. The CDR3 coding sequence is TGTGCCAGCAGCTTATACAGGGAGACTGGAAACACCATATATTTT.

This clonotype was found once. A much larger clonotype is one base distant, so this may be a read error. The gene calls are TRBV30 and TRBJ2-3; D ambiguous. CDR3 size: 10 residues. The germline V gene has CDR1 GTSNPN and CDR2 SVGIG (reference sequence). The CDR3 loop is CGWSGNAQYF. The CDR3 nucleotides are TGTGGCTGGTCGGGCAATGCGCAGTATTTT.

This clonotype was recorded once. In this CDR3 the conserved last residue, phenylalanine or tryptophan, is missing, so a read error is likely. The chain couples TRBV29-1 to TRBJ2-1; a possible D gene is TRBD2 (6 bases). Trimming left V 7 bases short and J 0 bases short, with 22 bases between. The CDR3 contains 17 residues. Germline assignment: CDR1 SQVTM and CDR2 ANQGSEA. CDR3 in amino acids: CSAGGVGGESSYNEQFL. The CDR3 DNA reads TGCAGCGCTGGAGGGGTCGGCGGGGAGAGCTCCTACAATGAGCAGTTCCTC.